A selection of T cell receptor beta chains follows, all from one sample in a study of OX40 agonist ivuxolimab in advanced cancers. Method: immunoSEQ multiplex PCR; TCRdb's copy keeps in-frame clones and lacks some. The top ten clones hold 0.4% to 0.5% of a sample with 60,000 to 70,000 clones, roughly 80% of them seen once. Sequenced here: CD4+ or CD8+ T cells sorted from blood, sampled in a trial of the OX40 agonist ivuxolimab. The receptors come from an adult with an advanced solid tumor such as melanoma, head and neck, liver or kidney cancer. Each CDR3 is given with its conserved first and last residue. A D gene is named only where the DNA matches it firmly.

>TRBV5-1|-|TRBJ1-4
TGCGCCAGCAGCTTGTCTGCAACTAATGAAAAACTGTTTTTT
CASSLSATNEKLFF
>TRBV7-6|-|TRBJ2-5
TGTGCCAGCTCTGAATCGGGGACCCAGTACTTC
CASSESGTQYF
>TRBV6-6|-|TRBJ1-5
TGTGCCAGCAGTTACTTGGGTGAGGGTTCGCAGCCCCAGCATTTT
CASSYLGEGSQPQHF
>TRBV7-2|-|TRBJ1-2
TGTGCCAGCCGACGTGGCGGGGGGCGAAAAAACTATGGCTACACCTTC
CASRRGGGRKNYGYTF
>TRBV28|-|TRBJ2-7
TGTGCCAGCAGTTTAGGGGGACGGAACGAGCAGTACTTC
CASSLGGRNEQYF
>TRBV4-1|TRBD2|TRBJ2-1
TGCGCCAGCAGACCGATTGAACTAGCGGGGCGTTGGTACAATGAGCAGTTCTTC
CASRPIELAGRWYNEQFF
>TRBV6-1|-|TRBJ1-1
TGTGCCAGCAGCTCACAGATTGAAGCTTTCTTT
CASSSQIEAFF
>TRBV28|TRBD1|TRBJ1-1
TGTGCCAGCAGTACCCCAGGACAGGGGGGCACTGAAGCTTTCTTT
CASSTPGQGGTEAFF
>TRBV19|-|TRBJ2-3
TGTGCCAGTAGTCGGAGAGATACGCAGTATTTT
CASSRRDTQYF
>TRBV5-4|TRBD1|TRBJ2-1
TGTGCCAGCAGTTCCGGGACAGGGATAAACAATGAGCAGTTCTTC
CASSSGTGINNEQFF